This TCR beta chain was found in a study of T cell changes during pregnancy in multiple sclerosis. Between the trimmed V and J ends, which lost 0 bases and 9 bases, there was a span of 19 bases. The CDR3 runs to 16 residues. Germline CDR1 and CDR2: SGHNT and YYREEE (reference sequence). Clones were read by immunoSEQ multiplex PCR, and TCRdb kept only the in-frame ones, dropping some. The table records approximately 50,000 clones, approximately 93% of them present only once. The genes are TRBV5-4 and TRBJ2-1, with D possibly being TRBD2 (7 bases). Sample: CD4+ T cells from peripheral blood mononuclear cells, taken in the third trimester of pregnancy. The sequence came from a female donor with multiple sclerosis, enrolled in a pregnancy study. CDR3 bases: TGTGCCAGCAGCTTGGCCATGGGGGGGGCCATCGGTGAGCAGTTCTTC. It yields the protein CASSLAMGGAIGEQFF.